This T cell receptor beta chain was sequenced in a study of cytomegalovirus exposure and HLA in healthy donors (dated by TCRdb to the late 2010s). About the study as a whole: An earlier analysis of roughly 500 of the donors reported 250 to 300 Gb of sequence data and some 120 million unique TCR beta sequences from approximately 180 million T cells. An early release covering around 630 HLA-typed donors comprised about 300 gigabases of sequencing data and approximately 80 million unique TCR sequences. Of the roughly 390 genotyped donors, 81% fell in the genetic ancestry cluster associated with self-reported Caucasian donors. The aim of the study was to test whether cataloging public T cell receptors could identify signatures of past pathogen exposure. The study used immunosequencing to profile the T cell repertoires of approximately 690 subjects and linked those repertoires to cytomegalovirus serostatus. A separate validation cohort of about 110 different subjects was used in addition to the 666-subject first cohort. The study combined high-throughput TCR immunosequencing, statistical association of individual TCRs with disease status, and machine learning to predict cytomegalovirus infection status. A later analysis re-analyzed previously published TCR beta repertoires from 666 donors and added high-resolution HLA genotyping to study TCR occurrence patterns. The later analysis used no new phenotypic data to find candidate immune exposures, relying instead on TCR beta sequences and their occurrence across donors. An earlier analysis of roughly 580 of the donors used high-throughput TCR beta sequencing to judge whether each TCR beta V gene segment behaved as functional or pseudogenic. Donor age, sex, ethnicity and CMV serostatus were collected together with the repertoire data. A later genetic analysis took genome-wide SNP genotypes for about 55% of the roughly 700 donors and used that subset as a discovery cohort. All discovery cohort repertoires had been generated using a single sequencing platform. Class I and class II HLA loci were covered by the typing at four-digit resolution. The number of typed donors differed by locus: 629-630 for A, B, C, DRB1 and DQB1; approximately 530 for DQA1; approximately 610 for DPA1; and 400 to 480 for DPB1. A few DR-DQ haplotypes were treated as single units for association and clustering because of strong linkage in the cohort. Among about 390 genotyped donors of the cohort, an average of around 240,000 unique TCR beta nucleotide sequences were sequenced per donor, around 20% of them non-productive.

Library prep was done by the immunoSEQ multiplex PCR assay. For the multiplex PCR, a mixture combining 60 forward primers for TCR Vbeta segments and 13 reverse primers for TCR Jbeta segments was used. The CDR3 region of rearranged TCR beta genes was amplified from genomic DNA with a multiplex PCR assay. On the Illumina HiSeq System, the amplified TCR beta libraries were sequenced as 87-base-pair reads. The source study handled its data this way. A later analysis counted about 80 million unique TCR beta chains across the 550 to 750 repertoires, and some 11 million of these chains were shared by at least two donors. A nearest-neighbor algorithm error-corrected the raw reads and collapsed the reads into unique sequences, merging closely related sequences to remove PCR and sequencing errors. CDR3 sequences were aligned to IMGT reference sequences to assign V, D and J gene segments. For a sequence to be retained, at least a six-nucleotide match to both a V gene segment and a J gene segment was required. Rearrangements were classified as productive when the CDR3 lacked stop codons and remained in frame with V and J, and all other rearrangements were classified as non-productive. Following IMGT convention, CDR3 was defined as the stretch from the second conserved V-encoded cysteine to the conserved J-encoded phenylalanine. Sequences without an unambiguous match to a single V gene segment were excluded from the earlier analysis of approximately 560 of the donors. An earlier analysis of fewer than 650 of the donors classified V segments as functional when productive rearrangements were above 56.7% and as segregating when the standard deviation between donors was above 5%. A statistical classification framework was developed to diagnose cytomegalovirus status using the catalog of TCR beta chain sequences. A later analysis assigned V and J genes by comparing TCR nucleotide sequences with IMGT/GENE-DB human TR gene sequences. In a later analysis, CDR3 sequences and most-parsimonious VDJ recombination scenarios were assigned using the TCRdist pipeline. In a later analysis, each TCR beta chain was defined by its CDR3 amino acid sequence together with its V-gene family, and reads lacking a unique V-gene family were excluded. In a later analysis, 450 to 600 highly shared, low-generation-probability nucleotide sequences were removed to address suspected cross-contamination and a sequencing artifact. A later analysis calculated a clonal expansion index for each public chain from normalized within-repertoire ranks of inferred template counts. Generation probabilities in a later analysis came from a VDJ recombination model fitted to out-of-frame rearrangements, and those results were checked against IGoR. Hypergeometric tests were used in a later analysis to score TCR-TCR, TCR-HLA and TCR-CMV co-occurrence, with a repertoire-size bias correction applied to the TCR pairs. A later analysis estimated false discovery rates by permuting HLA or CMV assignments 20 times. A later analysis grouped co-occurring TCRs with DBSCAN, adding TCRdist sequence similarity when clustering within HLA-allele-positive subsets. Co-occurrence clustering excluded repertoires with fewer than 30,000 or more than 120,000 public chains, plus five with anomalous nucleotide sharing. TCRdb took over this immuneACCESS table, retaining in-frame rearrangements with V and J assigned. Such tables are incomplete; in checked studies, under half of the missing clones stem from an unresolved V gene, and the remainder is unexplained. V and J calls and clone size are given by that table; D and trimming were obtained from the DNA. In all, the sample holds 150,000 to 200,000 clones, and approximately 80% of those were seen once. The ten biggest clones cover around 2% of the sample.

The cohort was made up of roughly 670 healthy bone marrow donors. Cohort members were all nominally healthy when sampled, although unrecorded immune exposures were likely present. The donor tested CMV seropositive, placing the donor among the 250 to 350 seropositive members of the cohort. Each donor provided a peripheral blood sample, and peripheral blood mononuclear cells were used for TCR beta sequencing. Genomic DNA extraction from the blood cell samples was performed with the Qiagen DNeasy Blood Extraction Kit. As regards this clone: Its antigen is still unknown. No base-level quality is on record; no much larger clone is a single base apart.

Overall study outcomes, separate from this receptor: This cohort had only TCR beta chains sequenced, and the lack of alpha or paired-chain data limited which features could be detected. A further reported finding was that TCR beta sequences accurately predicted the HLA-A and HLA-B alleles for most subjects in the first cohort. A later genetic analysis reported fewer N-insertions in productive TCRs among donors in an Asian-associated ancestry cluster than the approximately 670-donor mean. A total of fewer than 200 TCR beta chains were listed by the study as associated with cytomegalovirus. Most CMV-associated TCR beta chains appeared to be HLA-restricted in a later analysis, and the HLA associations seemed to be driven largely by CMV exposure. While some public TCRs were present in many individuals, most TCR sequences turned up only very rarely across donors. When HLA alleles, especially DR and DQ, strongly co-occurred, attributing TCR associations to individual alleles was difficult. In a later analysis, 16,951 TCR beta sequences were associated with specific HLA alleles at a false discovery rate of 0.05. The classifier was reported to diagnose cytomegalovirus status with high specificity and sensitivity in both the original cohort and the validation cohort. For the cohort, immune exposure information was limited to CMV serostatus. The sequencing pipeline was judged likely to have produced a cluster of highly shared sequence variants as a technical artifact. Because counts were too low, fewer than 20 rarely observed V segments, including chromosome 9 orphons, were excluded from the earlier analysis of 587 of the donors. Because the 87-base-pair reads could not distinguish some IMGT-functional V segments, including TRBV6-2 and TRBV6-3, those segments were excluded. Three of the identified cytomegalovirus-associated TCR beta chains were confirmed in vitro to be specific for cytomegalovirus antigens. A later genetic analysis associated a missense DCLRE1C variant with V-gene and J-gene trimming of TCR beta chains, and an independent cohort replicated the association. The authors suggested that the approach could potentially be generalized to other disease states and immunological phenotypes. A later analysis reported that several top co-occurrence clusters appeared linked to parvovirus B19, influenza, CMV and Epstein-Barr virus. Linkage disequilibrium might explain the correlated functional status among segregating V segments, but an unknown experimental factor could not be excluded. HLA typing was unavailable for some donors at each locus, so association tests used only the typed subset. Broadly in line with IMGT annotations, most TCR beta V segments showed up in productive rearrangements about 87% or about 30% of the time in an earlier analysis of 587 of the donors. Sequencing depth was assumed to be roughly uniform across donors in the presence/absence analyses, though that assumption may not hold. In a later analysis, TCR association rates were found to vary across HLA loci, with the most associated TCRs seen for DRB1 alleles and the fewest for HLA-C alleles. A later analysis found that HLA-associated TCR beta chains were more clonally expanded and had lower generation probabilities than equally common non-associated chains.

The CDR3 starts with the cysteine, ends with the phenylalanine, and has 15 residues. Just CDR3 DNA is preserved here, 45 bases in frame from base 1. The trim is 0 bases for V and 5 bases for J, with a gap of 16 bases between the germline ends. CDR1 and CDR2 were assigned from the germline V gene as SQVTM and ANQGSEA. The sequence was collected from a woman younger than 30 in good health and CMV-seropositive. The chain employs TRBV29-1 and TRBJ1-2; TRBD1 is perhaps the D gene, given 5 matching bases. Material for sequencing was PBMCs. This receptor has the CDR3 CSVEDLDRPLYGYTF. The DNA sequence is as follows: TGCAGCGTTGAAGATCTAGACAGACCCCTTTATGGCTACACCTTC. Supplemented by the reference TRBV29-1 and TRBJ1-2 proteins around the CDR3, the complete variable domain is SAVISQKPSRDICQRGTSLTIQCQVDSQVTMMFWYRQQPGQSLTLIATANQGSEATYESGFVIDKFPISRPNLTFSTLTVSNMSPEDSSIYLCSVEDLDRPLYGYTFGSGTRLTVV.